Listed here are 27 T cell receptor beta chains from one sample, sequenced in a study of a mutant IDH1 vaccine in newly diagnosed glioma. These receptors lack a known antigen. The table came from immunoSEQ multiplex PCR; TCRdb's copy has only in-frame clones and leaves some out. The repertoire holds tens of thousands of clones, roughly 80% seen once, with about 7.2% in the top ten. Time point in this sample: week 5, during vaccination. Doses consisted of 300 ug of mutant IDH1 20-mer peptide each, paired with topical imiquimod. The sample in question was PBMCs, obtained from a glioma patient whose treatment included an IDH1 peptide vaccine. These receptors were obtained from a woman in her 50s with glioma.

The chain combines TRBV7-9 with TRBJ2-7; D is uncertain. V shed 5 bases and J shed 0 bases, with 11 bases lying between them. The CDR3 is made up of 14 amino acids. Looked up from germline, CDR1 is SEHNR and CDR2 is FQNEAQ (reference sequence). CDR3 sequence reads: CASSGQDSSYEQYF. CDR3 DNA: TGTGCCAGCAGCGGGCAGGATAGCTCCTACGAGCAGTACTTC.

This clone was seen once. The gene calls are TRBV4-3 and TRBJ2-1; D ambiguous. The germline V gene has CDR1 LGHNA and CDR2 YSLEER. With 0 bases removed from V and 9 bases from J, the gap between germline ends came to 9 bases. This CDR3 comprises 13 residues. The CDR3 loop is CASSQDGGFEQFF. CDR3 bases: TGCGCCAGCAGCCAAGATGGTGGGTTTGAGCAGTTCTTC.

This chain joins TRBV6-5 and TRBJ2-3, with D uncertain. Germline lookup yields CDR1 MNHEY and CDR2 SVGAGI. Trimming took 3 bases from V and 2 from J, leaving 12 bases between them. This CDR3 spans 15 amino acids. The CDR3 here is CASSYGPSSTDTQYF. CDR3 coding DNA: TGTGCCAGCAGTTATGGTCCCTCCTCCACAGATACGCAGTATTTT.

The CDR3 reads CASSLATGANYGYTF. CDR3 in DNA: TGTGCCAGCAGCTTGGCCACGGGGGCTAACTATGGCTACACCTTC. The V and J genes are TRBV5-4 and TRBJ1-2; tentatively, D is TRBD1 (5 bases). The germline gives CDR1 SGHNT, CDR2 YYREEE (reference sequence). The CDR3 sequence is 15 residues long. The V gene lost 0 bases and the J gene lost 0 bases, with 9 bases spanning the gap. The complete variable domain, with remaining parts taken from reference TRBV5-4 and TRBJ1-2, reads ETGVTQSPTHLIKTRGQQVTLRCSSQSGHNTVSWYQQALGQGPQFIFQYYREEENGRGNFPPRFSGLQFPNYSSELNVNALELDDSALYLCASSLATGANYGYTFGSGTRLTVV.

J is TRBJ2-7 and V is TRBV27, with D uncertain. Trimming stripped 3 bases from V and 3 bases from J, with 9 bases between. Germline CDR1 MNHEY, CDR2 SMNVEV (reference sequence). CDR3 length: 13 residues. As DNA, the CDR3 is TGTGCCAGCAGTTTCGCGTATGGCTACGAGCAGTACTTC. This encodes CASSFAYGYEQYF.

CDR3 in DNA: TGTGCCAGCAGCCCTCTTGGGGGGGCGGGTGGGGCTTTCTTT. Translation: CASSPLGGAGGAFF. V is TRBV14 and J is TRBJ1-1; D possibly corresponds to TRBD1 (6 bases). With 4 bases removed from V and 11 bases from J, the gap between germline ends came to 20 bases. This CDR3 region has 14 residues. The germline CDR1 and CDR2 sequences are SGHDN and FVKESK.

This clone was observed a single time. The rearrangement uses TRBV2 and TRBJ2-2; 14 bases map to TRBD2. This CDR3 has 18 residues. In germline, CDR1 is SNHLY, CDR2 FYNNEI. The V gene end was trimmed by 6 bases and the J gene end by 0 bases; junction bases not matched to a gene: 6. The CDR3 loop reads CASRPGLAGVSNTGELFF. CDR3 sequence (DNA): TGTGCCAGCAGGCCGGGACTAGCGGGGGTATCGAACACCGGGGAGCTGTTTTTT.

The chain links TRBV10-2 to TRBJ2-7; TRBD2 matches at 8 bases. CDR1 and CDR2 (germline): WSHSY, SAAADI. V lost 4 bases to trimming and J lost 4 bases; unmatched junction nucleotides: 6. The CDR3 covers 14 residues. In DNA, the CDR3 is TGCGCCAGCAGTGCGGGCGGGGGGCTTTACGAGCAGTACTTC. This encodes CASSAGGGLYEQYF.

The chain is built from TRBV5-1 and TRBJ2-5; the D is unclear. There are 13 residues in the CDR3. CDR1 and CDR2 (germline): SGHRS, YFSETQ. With 0 bases removed from V and 4 bases from J, the gap between germline ends came to 7 bases. The CDR3 sequence is CASSLEGLETQYF. DNA of the CDR3: TGCGCCAGCAGCTTGGAGGGTCTAGAGACCCAGTACTTC.

The chain couples TRBV4-2 to TRBJ1-2; D unresolved. This CDR3 has 14 amino acids. Germline V CDR1 and CDR2: LGHNA, YNFKEQ. Deletions cut 0 bases from V and 3 bases from J, with 8 bases between. CDR3: CASSQDRIDYGYTF. CDR3 nucleotide sequence: TGTGCCAGCAGCCAAGATAGAATCGACTATGGCTACACCTTC.

V is TRBV7-9 and J is TRBJ1-3; D remains unclear. From germline, CDR1 is SEHNR and CDR2 FQNEAQ (reference sequence). V lost 7 bases to trimming and J lost 0 bases, with 19 bases between them. The CDR3 covers 17 residues. The CDR3 here is CASTHSTWQSSGNTIYF. The CDR3 DNA reads as TGTGCCAGCACCCACTCGACGTGGCAAAGCTCTGGAAACACCATATATTTT.

This chain joins TRBV4-1 and TRBJ2-2, with 10 bases identical to TRBD2. With 4 bases clipped from V and 0 bases from J, the junction kept 2 bases outside the gene matches. The CDR3 is made up of 16 amino acids. The V gene's germline CDR1 is MGHRA and CDR2 YSYEKL. CDR3 sequence: CASSLTSGANTGELFF. CDR3 nucleotide sequence: TGCGCCAGCAGCCTAACTAGCGGGGCGAACACCGGGGAGCTGTTTTTT.

This chain links TRBV5-1 with TRBJ2-5; possibly TRBD2 for D (6 bases). From germline, CDR1 is SGHRS and CDR2 YFSETQ. Trimming pared 0 bases from V and 2 bases from J, leaving 11 bases between. The CDR3 consists of 15 residues. CDR3 protein: CASSLDSGRQETQYF. The CDR3 bases are TGCGCCAGCAGCTTGGATTCGGGGAGGCAAGAGACCCAGTACTTC.

J is TRBJ2-7 and V is TRBV4-1; TRBD1 matches at 7 bases. Per germline, CDR1 MGHRA and CDR2 YSYEKL. V was clipped by 2 bases and J by 3 bases; unmatched bases: 7. CDR3 length: 15 amino acids. CDR3 coding DNA: TGCGCCAGCAGCCAATTCGGGACAGCGTTCTACGAGCAGTACTTC. Translation gives CASSQFGTAFYEQYF.

This clone was seen only a few times. The chain links TRBV9 to TRBJ2-7; no definite D call. The length of the CDR3 is 14 residues. The V end lost 4 bases, the J end lost 3 bases, and 14 bases lay between the germline ends. Germline lookup yields CDR1 SGDLS and CDR2 YYNGEE. CDR3 sequence: CASSPQSLDYEQYF. The CDR3 bases are TGTGCCAGCAGCCCCCAGTCGTTGGACTACGAGCAGTACTTC. Full variable domain (outside the CDR3, taken from reference TRBV9 and TRBJ2-7): DSGVTQTPKHLITATGQRVTLRCSPRSGDLSVYWYQQSLDQGLQFLIQYYNGEERAKGNILERFSAQQFPDLHSELNLSSLELGDSALYFCASSPQSLDYEQYFGPGTRLTVT.

The V gene is TRBV6-5, the J gene TRBJ2-5; 8 nucleotides match TRBD1. Germline assignment: CDR1 MNHEY and CDR2 SVGAGI. CDR3 size: 13 residues. The trim removed 0 bases at V and 11 bases at J, leaving 5 bases unmatched. The CDR3 sequence: CASSYSTGAKQYF. The CDR3 nucleotides are TGTGCCAGCAGTTACTCGACAGGGGCCAAACAGTACTTC.

CDR3 loop: CASSLYAGSETQYF. DNA for the CDR3: TGTGCCAGCAGCTTATATGCGGGGTCGGAGACCCAGTACTTC. The rearrangement uses TRBV7-9 and TRBJ2-5; possible D gene TRBD2, 6 bases. V lost 2 bases, J lost 5 bases, and 12 bases lay in between. The CDR3 runs 14 residues. Per the germline V gene, CDR1 is SEHNR and CDR2 is FQNEAQ (reference sequence).

CDR3 in amino acids: CASSLSAGIDNTEAFF. The CDR3 DNA is TGTGCCAGCAGTTTATCCGCAGGCATTGATAACACTGAAGCTTTCTTT. The rearrangement uses TRBV27 and TRBJ1-1; the D is unclear. The CDR3 length is 16 residues. V shed 0 bases and J shed 2 bases, with 13 bases lying between them. Germline-derived CDR1 and CDR2 are MNHEY and SMNVEV (reference sequence).

The chain links TRBV5-6 to TRBJ2-1, with 9 bases fitting TRBD2. Losses at the gene ends were 0 bases for V and 8 bases for J; bases not matched to a gene: 6. The CDR3 has 15 amino acids. The germline gives CDR1 SGHDT, CDR2 YYEEEE. The CDR3 reads CASSLAGTSNDEQFF. The CDR3, as DNA: TGTGCCAGCAGCTTGGCCGGGACTAGCAACGATGAGCAGTTCTTC.

The chain carries TRBV6-5 and TRBJ2-7; D could derive from TRBD1 or TRBD2 (6 bases each). The CDR3 is 16 amino acids. Germline V gives CDR1 MNHEY, CDR2 SVGAGI. Between the trimmed V and J ends, which lost 1 base and 3 bases, there was a span of 16 bases. The CDR3 DNA reads as TGTGCCAGCAGTTACTTTCCGACAGGCGGGGTCTACGAGCAGTACTTC. The encoded protein is CASSYFPTGGVYEQYF.

The rearrangement joins TRBV9 to TRBJ1-2; TRBD1 matches 7 bases. Germline assignment: CDR1 SGDLS and CDR2 YYNGEE. Losses at the gene ends were 3 bases for V and 8 bases for J; bases not matched to a gene: 1. This CDR3 is built from 11 residues. This chain's CDR3 is CASSGRGGYTF. The CDR3 coding sequence is TGTGCCAGCAGCGGCAGGGGGGGCTACACCTTC.

This clone was counted between two and nine times. The chain is built from TRBV6-5 and TRBJ2-7; possibly TRBD1 for D (6 bases). The CDR3 spans 12 residues. Deletions cut 6 bases from V and 2 bases from J, with 8 bases between. The germline gives CDR1 MNHEY, CDR2 SVGAGI. The DNA of the CDR3 is TGTGCCAGCAGGCAGGGGACCTACGAGCAGTACTTC. This codes for CASRQGTYEQYF.

V is TRBV5-1 and J is TRBJ1-4, with 7 positions matching TRBD1. J lost 0 bases, V lost 5 bases, and 16 bases had no gene match. Germline-derived CDR1 and CDR2 are SGHRS and YFSETQ. CDR3 length equals 19 residues. The CDR3 sequence is CASRDGTAKPLPTNEKLFF. The CDR3 region has the DNA TGCGCCAGCAGAGATGGGACAGCCAAACCGCTTCCAACTAATGAAAAACTGTTTTTT.

The chain couples TRBV2 to TRBJ2-7, with a weak D call TRBD1 (7 bases). Between the trimmed V and J ends, which lost 0 bases and 4 bases, there was a span of 13 bases. The CDR3 covers 15 residues. CDR1 is SNHLY and CDR2 is FYNNEI in the germline V gene. The CDR3: CASSEAQGGGYEQYF. CDR3 in DNA: TGTGCCAGCAGTGAAGCCCAGGGGGGCGGGTACGAGCAGTACTTC.

The chain employs TRBV7-9 and TRBJ1-4; a weak D match, TRBD1 (6 bases). Germline V gives CDR1 SEHNR, CDR2 FQNEAQ (reference sequence). Trimming removed 2 bases from V and 7 bases from J, with 11 bases in between. The CDR3 totals 14 residues. The CDR3 nucleotides are TGTGCCAGCAGCTTAACGGGGGGCCTTGAAAAACTGTTTTTT. Translated: CASSLTGGLEKLFF.

The genes are TRBV7-3 and TRBJ2-1; TRBD2 aligns across 8 bases. Looked up from germline, CDR1 is SGHTA and CDR2 is FQGTGA. The V gene end was trimmed by 4 bases and the J gene end by 8 bases; junction bases not matched to a gene: 7. The CDR3 contains 14 residues. The CDR3 loop is CASSSTGGGDEQFF. CDR3 sequence (DNA): TGTGCCAGCAGCTCCACCGGGGGGGGCGATGAGCAGTTCTTC.

Regarding this clone: The sample has other DNA sequences that encode this CDR3 too. The chain couples TRBV13 to TRBJ2-7; TRBD2 might be the D (5 bases). This CDR3 is 14 amino acids long. The germline V and J ends were trimmed by 9 bases and 2 bases, with 17 bases remaining between them. Germline CDR1 is PRHDT and CDR2 is FYEKMQ (reference sequence). Written as DNA, the CDR3 is TGTGCCAGTAGCCCCGAGGGAACCCCCTACGAGCAGTACTTC. Residues: CASSPEGTPYEQYF.